These 9 T cell receptor beta chains came from one sample sequenced in a study of blood T cell repertoires in COVID-19. Method: immunoSEQ multiplex PCR; TCRdb's copy keeps in-frame clones and lacks some. The table has about 170,000 clones, around 83% seen once. The specimen sequenced was PBMCs or T cells enriched from blood (not recorded which). The receptors shown here come from a man in his fifties who had recovered from COVID-19.

This chain links TRBV12-3 or TRBV12-4 with TRBJ1-5, with 7 nucleotides matching TRBD1. V was clipped by 5 bases and J by 7 bases; unmatched bases: 5. This CDR3 contains 13 residues. The CDR3 is CASSTSRGQPQHF. CDR3 nucleotides: TGTGCCAGCAGTACATCCAGGGGGCAGCCCCAGCATTTT.

V usage is TRBV9 and J usage is TRBJ1-2; D call uncertain. This CDR3 has 13 amino acids. Trimming stripped 1 base from V and 2 bases from J, with 6 bases between. CDR1 is SGDLS, CDR2 YYNGEE, per germline. The CDR3 sequence: CASSVISNYGYTF. Written as DNA, the CDR3 is TGTGCCAGCAGCGTAATTTCAAACTATGGCTACACCTTC.

The chain carries TRBV5-1 and TRBJ2-5, with D possibly matching TRBD1 (6 bases). The germline V gene has CDR1 SGHRS and CDR2 YFSETQ. V lost 0 bases, J lost 6 bases, and 12 bases lay in between. The CDR3 extends over 14 amino acids. The CDR3: CASSLEGVGKTQYF. For the CDR3, the DNA is TGCGCCAGCAGCTTGGAGGGGGTCGGGAAGACCCAGTACTTC.

The rearrangement links TRBV19 to TRBJ2-3, with 10 bases aligning to TRBD2. J was trimmed by 4 bases and V by 6 bases; bases with no gene match: 1. CDR3 length: 13 residues. The germline V gene encodes CDR1 LNHDA and CDR2 SQIVND (reference sequence). CDR3 sequence: CASSLAGADTQYF. The CDR3, as DNA: TGTGCCAGTAGCCTAGCGGGGGCAGATACGCAGTATTTT. The full variable domain, completed using reference TRBV19 and TRBJ2-3, is DGGITQSPKYLFRKEGQNVTLSCEQNLNHDAMYWYRQDPGQGLRLIYYSQIVNDFQKGDIAEGYSVSREKKESFPLTVTSAQKNPTAFYLCASSLAGADTQYFGPGTRLTVL.

The chain carries TRBV7-2 and TRBJ2-7; 8 bases line up with TRBD2. The CDR3 loop spans 14 amino acids. The trim removed 3 bases at V and 5 bases at J, leaving 6 bases unmatched. Germline CDR1 is SGHTA and CDR2 is FQGNSA. CDR3 residues: CASSLGLDSHEQYF. The DNA for the CDR3 is TGTGCCAGCAGCTTGGGACTAGACAGCCACGAGCAGTACTTC.

The chain couples TRBV12-3 or TRBV12-4 to TRBJ1-1; D is ambiguous. With 1 base removed from V and 7 bases from J, the gap between germline ends came to 7 bases. The CDR3 consists of 12 residues. The CDR3 region is CASSLGPLEAFF. The CDR3 DNA follows: TGTGCCAGCAGTTTAGGTCCTCTTGAAGCTTTCTTT.

The chain employs TRBV2 and TRBJ2-7, with D possibly being TRBD1 (6 bases). Germline CDR1 is SNHLY and CDR2 is FYNNEI. The CDR3 consists of 11 residues. The V and J ends lost 5 bases and 9 bases respectively, with 11 bases between them. DNA of the CDR3: TGTGCCAGCAGTACAGGGTTGGGGCAGTACTTC. It codes for CASSTGLGQYF.

The chain uses TRBV27 and TRBJ2-7; TRBD1 agrees at 10 bases. CDR3 length: 15 amino acids. Germline CDR1 MNHEY, CDR2 SMNVEV (reference sequence). Trimming cost V 9 bases and J 7 bases; bases outside gene matches: 15. This CDR3 is CASRPGQGRPGEQYF. CDR3 sequence (DNA): TGTGCCAGTCGGCCGGGACAGGGGCGACCAGGGGAGCAGTACTTC.

J is TRBJ1-1 and V is TRBV5-1; D unclear. The germline V gene encodes CDR1 SGHRS and CDR2 YFSETQ. The CDR3 is 13 amino acids. The V end lost 4 bases, the J end lost 6 bases, and 13 bases lay between the germline ends. The CDR3 DNA is TGCGCCAGCAGCCTAGGGAGTAACCCTGAAGCTTTCTTT. It encodes CASSLGSNPEAFF.